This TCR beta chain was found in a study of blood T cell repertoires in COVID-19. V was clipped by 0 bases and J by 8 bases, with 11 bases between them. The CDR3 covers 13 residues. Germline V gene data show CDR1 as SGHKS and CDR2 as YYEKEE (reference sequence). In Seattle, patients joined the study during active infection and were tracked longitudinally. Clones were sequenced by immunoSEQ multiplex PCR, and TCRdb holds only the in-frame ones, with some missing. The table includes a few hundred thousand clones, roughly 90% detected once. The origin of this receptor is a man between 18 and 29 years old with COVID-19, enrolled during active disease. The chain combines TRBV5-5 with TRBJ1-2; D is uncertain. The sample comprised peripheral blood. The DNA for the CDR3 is TGTGCCAGCAGCTTGGATCAGGTTCCCGGCTACACCTTC. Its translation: CASSLDQVPGYTF.